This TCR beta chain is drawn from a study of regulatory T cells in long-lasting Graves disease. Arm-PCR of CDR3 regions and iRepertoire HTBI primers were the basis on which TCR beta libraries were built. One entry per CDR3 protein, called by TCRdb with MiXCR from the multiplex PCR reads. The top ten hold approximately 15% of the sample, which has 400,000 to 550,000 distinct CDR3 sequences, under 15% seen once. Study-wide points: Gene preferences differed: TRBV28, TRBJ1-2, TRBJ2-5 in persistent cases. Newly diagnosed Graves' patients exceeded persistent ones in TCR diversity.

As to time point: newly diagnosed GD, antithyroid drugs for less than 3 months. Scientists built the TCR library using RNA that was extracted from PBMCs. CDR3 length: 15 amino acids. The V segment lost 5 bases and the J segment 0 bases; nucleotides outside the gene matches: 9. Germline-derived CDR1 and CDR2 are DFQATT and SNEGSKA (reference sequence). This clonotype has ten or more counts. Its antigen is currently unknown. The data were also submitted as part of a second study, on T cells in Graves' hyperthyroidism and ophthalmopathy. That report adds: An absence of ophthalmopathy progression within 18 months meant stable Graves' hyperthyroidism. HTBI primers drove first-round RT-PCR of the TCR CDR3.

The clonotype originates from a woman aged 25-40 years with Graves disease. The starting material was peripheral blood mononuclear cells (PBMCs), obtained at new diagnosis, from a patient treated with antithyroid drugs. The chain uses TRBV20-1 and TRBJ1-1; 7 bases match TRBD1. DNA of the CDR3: TGCAGTGCTTGGACAGGCCCACTTATGAACACTGAAGCTTTCTTT. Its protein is CSAWTGPLMNTEAFF.